This TCR beta chain was retrieved from a study of control samples from healthy donors and cancer patients (dated by TCRdb to 2018 to 2020). To note about this clone: What this receptor recognizes is not known. The input lacks base qualities; no much larger clone sits a single base away. Other DNA sequences of this sample code for an identical CDR3.

The junction carries 13 bases between V and J, which are trimmed by 5 bases and 8 bases respectively. The CDR3 runs 12 amino acids, cysteine and phenylalanine included. CDR3 DNA is the only sequence kept; it has 36 bases, read in frame from the first base. Library prep was done by the immunoSEQ multiplex PCR assay. TCRdb took this table from immuneACCESS and kept in-frame rearrangements with V and J called. Such tables lack part of the clones; where checked against another copy, unresolved V genes explain under half of the gap, and the rest is unexplained. This sample has 70,000 or so clones in its table, and 84% of those were observed once. The ten largest make up more than 13% of the sample.

The chain joins TRBV12-3 or TRBV12-4 to TRBJ2-7; the D gene lacks a confident call. The receptor was isolated from a man between 45 and 60 years old in good health. Sequenced material: blood. The CDR3: CASSPSRLQQYF. The nucleotide sequence reads as follows: TGTGCCAGCAGTCCGTCCCGGCTGCAGCAGTACTTC.